This TCR beta chain was documented in a study of human T cells and chemical hapten exposure (dated by TCRdb to 2020 to 2022). Regarding the complete study: For sensitization, 2% DPC in acetone was applied to a roughly 2 cm by roughly 2 cm area of upper inner arm skin. Patient blood was sampled pre-sensitization (week 0) and at 2, 6 and about 24 weeks after DPC sensitization. Patch testing on the upper back used Finn chambers containing 0.01% DPC, with scoring done after 6 days according to International Contact Dermatitis Research Group standards. Weekly therapeutic DPC doses were additionally applied to the scalp of patients throughout the approximately 25-week study period. For TCR sequencing, blood came from about 28 alopecia patients at anywhere from one to four time points (pre-sensitization, 2, 6 and 24 weeks). The libraries were sequenced as a pool, and the TCR yield per sample differed mostly because of small variations in library volumes within the pool. Peripheral blood TCR repertoire changes were tracked in vivo in alopecia patients during primary and secondary sensitization to the hapten diphenylcyclopropenone (DPC). The patient cohort, mostly female, included alopecia areata with under or over 50% scalp involvement, alopecia totalis and alopecia universalis.

This sample's time point label indicates: pre-sensitization, week 0. The treatment or condition label on this specimen signifies: therapeutic diphenylcyclopropenone sensitization with weekly scalp DPC. At each patch-test visit, blood was drawn before the patch test was applied. Patients were considered eligible if aged 18 to 70, diagnosed with alopecia and deemed suitable for DPC therapy, and patients were excluded if pregnant. Total RNA was isolated from unfractionated whole blood collected in Tempus Blood RNA tubes. The table lists this clonotype with a few counts. There is no known antigen for this receptor. Within one base of it there is no much larger clone, and no base qualities were kept. From the cysteine up to the phenylalanine, the CDR3 has a length of 13 residues. The only DNA kept is the CDR3, 39 bases in frame from the first base. CDR1 is given as DFQATT and CDR2 as SNEGSKA, both from the germline V gene (reference sequence). V sheds 3 bases and J sheds 0 bases, leaving 7 bases between their ends.

The library was made by RACE. Instrument used: NextSeq 500. Library preparation attached unique molecular identifiers to individual cDNA molecules for quantitative, reproducible TCR counting. From each blood RNA sample, both TCR alpha and TCR beta chains were sequenced. The authors' analysis ran thus. A median of approximately 96,000 TCRs per sample was observed, with a range of about 20,000 to 690,600. V, J and CDR3 annotation of the TCR reads was performed with the Decombinator software suite. To make PS versus PT1 abundance plots, every sample was subsampled to the same number of TCRs (28,000). Expanded TCRs were defined as absent before sensitization and observed at least eight times at the 2-week time point. Clones were called with MiXCR by TCRdb after fastp trimmed the public reads at Q25, and only in-frame beta chains were retained. Rows are combined by CDR3 protein, so each entry shows the most common genes and DNA. TCRdb, rather than the study authors, made the V and J calls. Within this sample are about 380,000 distinct CDR3 sequences, with roughly 4.6% of them counted one time only. The ten most abundant clones make up just over 2.5% of the sample.

Broad study findings and their caveats: Because all patients had alopecia, a presumed autoimmune disease, the immune response of the patients might differ from that of healthy individuals. A positive correlation was found between the number of PT1 expanded TCRs and patch test score, with significance reached at thresholds 8, 16 and 32 but not 4. Compared with pre-sensitization or healthy control sets, expanded TCRs formed significantly more large CDR3 similarity clusters, which is consistent with antigen-driven responses. Repeated subsampling changed both the strength of the expansion versus patch-test correlation and the threshold at which the correlation became significant. The number of TCRs above 1 in 1000 frequency did not change with DPC sensitization; there was no evidence of global repertoire structure alterations.

The sample in question was whole blood, obtained in connection with sensitization to the hapten diphenylcyclopropenone (DPC). This receptor was obtained from a woman aged 45 to 65 with alopecia areata. Some clones in this sample may be carry-over from other donors' samples. The V gene is TRBV20-1 and the J gene is TRBJ2-3, with TRBD1 tentatively as D gene (5 bases match). The CDR3: CSASRDSTDTQYF. Here is the DNA: TGCAGTGCTAGCAGGGATAGCACAGATACGCAGTATTTT.